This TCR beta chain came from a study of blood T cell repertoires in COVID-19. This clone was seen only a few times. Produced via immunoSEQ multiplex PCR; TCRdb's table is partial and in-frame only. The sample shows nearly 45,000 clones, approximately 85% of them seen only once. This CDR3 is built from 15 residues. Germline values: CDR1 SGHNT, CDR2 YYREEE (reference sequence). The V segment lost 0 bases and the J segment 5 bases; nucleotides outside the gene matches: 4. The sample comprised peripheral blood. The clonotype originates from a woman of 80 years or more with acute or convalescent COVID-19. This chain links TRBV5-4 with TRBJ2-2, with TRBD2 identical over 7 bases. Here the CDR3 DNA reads TGTGCCAGCAGCTTGGTTCTAGCGGAAACCGGGGAGCTGTTTTTT. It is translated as CASSLVLAETGELFF.